The next 31 T cell receptor beta chains were all read from a single sample in a study of cytomegalovirus exposure and HLA in healthy donors. This PCR relied on a set of 60 Vbeta primers and 13 Jbeta primers. Clones were sequenced by immunoSEQ multiplex PCR, and TCRdb holds only the in-frame ones, with some missing. The data contain 100,000 to 150,000 clones, roughly 74% of them singletons. Input material: PBMCs. The receptors originated from a woman aged 50 to 60 in good health and CMV-seropositive.

The sample holds a few counts of this clone. The rearrangement links TRBV10-3 to TRBJ1-5, with TRBD1 matching over 10 bases. This CDR3 is 15 amino acids long. Germline V gene data show CDR1 as ENHRY and CDR2 as SYGVKD. The trim removed 4 bases at V and 0 bases at J, leaving 0 bases unmatched. In nucleotides, the CDR3 is TGTGCCATCAGTGGGACAGGGGGTAGCAATCAGCCCCAGCATTTT. Translation gives CAISGTGGSNQPQHF.

This clone occurred once. The chain links TRBV5-1 to TRBJ2-1; 9 bases fit TRBD1. Germline V lookup: CDR1 SGHRS, CDR2 YFSETQ. J gave up 4 bases and V 1 base, and 6 bases lay outside the gene matches. The CDR3 length is 16 residues. CDR3 nucleotides: TGCGCCAGCAGCTTGATCGGGACAGGGATTTACAATGAGCAGTTCTTC. Protein sequence: CASSLIGTGIYNEQFF.

The gene calls are TRBV5-1 and TRBJ2-3; D not certain. Germline V gene sequence: CDR1 SGHRS, CDR2 YFSETQ. Trimming left V 0 bases short and J 10 bases short, with 6 bases between. The length of the CDR3 is 11 residues. DNA for the CDR3: TGCGCCAGCAGCTTGGGGCAGTCGCAGTATTTT. This encodes CASSLGQSQYF.

The chain combines TRBV5-1 with TRBJ2-7; 10 bases align to TRBD1. The trim removed 4 bases at V and 2 bases at J, leaving 3 bases unmatched. Germline lookup yields CDR1 SGHRS and CDR2 YFSETQ. The CDR3 is 14 residues long. The CDR3 DNA reads TGCGCCAGCAGCGAAGGACAGGGGGCCTACGAGCAGTACTTC. It translates to CASSEGQGAYEQYF.

This clone was observed a handful of times. The chain uses TRBV6-5 and TRBJ1-2; 12 bases match TRBD1. The junction had 1 base not matched to a gene; V was cut back by 2 bases and J by 3 bases. This CDR3 is built from 15 residues. Germline loops: CDR1 MNHEY, CDR2 SVGAGI. CDR3 nucleotide sequence: TGTGCCAGCAGTTACGGGACAGGGGGCCACTATGGCTACACCTTC. Translating it yields CASSYGTGGHYGYTF.

The chain uses TRBV6-1 and TRBJ2-1, with D possibly being TRBD1 (7 bases). The germline V gene has CDR1 MNHNS and CDR2 SASEGT. The CDR3 runs 14 residues. Between the trimmed V and J ends, which lost 7 bases and 0 bases, there was a span of 10 bases. CDR3: CASTRDSSYNEQFF. The CDR3 coding sequence is TGTGCCAGCACGCGGGACAGCTCCTACAATGAGCAGTTCTTC.

The gene calls are TRBV10-1 and TRBJ1-6; no firm D call. Trimming removed 6 bases at V and 0 bases at J, with 12 bases between. The CDR3 is 16 amino acids. Per the germline V gene, CDR1 is WNHNN and CDR2 is SYGVQD (reference sequence). The chain's CDR3 is CASSPRASSYNSPLHF. In nucleotides, the CDR3 is TGCGCCAGCAGCCCCCGAGCGAGCTCCTATAATTCACCCCTCCACTTT.

This clone showed up just once. J is TRBJ1-3 and V is TRBV1. TRBV1 is a pseudogene locus. This CDR3 is built from 16 residues. CDR3 region: CTSILVGSSSGNTIYF. The CDR3 DNA follows: TGCACCAGCATTCTAGTAGGCAGTTCCTCTGGAAACACCATATATTTT.

This clone was counted only a few times. J is TRBJ1-1 and V is TRBV19; D ambiguous. Looked up from germline, CDR1 is LNHDA and CDR2 is SQIVND (reference sequence). This CDR3 has 14 residues. V was clipped by 9 bases and J by 5 bases, with 19 bases between them. The CDR3 is CASNYDLVGTEAFF. The CDR3 region has the DNA TGTGCCAGCAACTACGATTTAGTTGGAACTGAAGCTTTCTTT.

V is TRBV6-1 and J is TRBJ2-5, with a weak D call TRBD2 (6 bases). Germline V gene data show CDR1 as MNHNS and CDR2 as SASEGT. V was shortened by 7 bases and J by 3 bases, with 15 bases between the two germline ends. The CDR3 is 14 residues long. The CDR3 region has the DNA TGTGCCAGCACCGGACGGGGGTCTGAAGAGACCCAGTACTTC. Its protein is CASTGRGSEETQYF.

The chain links TRBV11-3 to TRBJ2-1; tentative D call: TRBD1 (5 bases). CDR1 SGHNT and CDR2 YENEEA come from the germline V gene. V lost 5 bases and J lost 2, with 13 bases in between. There are 15 residues in the CDR3. CDR3 sequence: CASSVQGGPYNEQFF. The DNA of the CDR3 is TGTGCCAGCAGCGTTCAGGGTGGACCCTACAATGAGCAGTTCTTC.

V is TRBV6-6 and J is TRBJ1-6; D ambiguous. The CDR3 length is 15 residues. V dropped 6 bases and J dropped 10 bases, with 19 bases sitting between them. CDR1 is MNHNY and CDR2 is SVGAGI in the germline V gene (reference sequence). CDR3 nucleotides: TGTGCCAGCAGCCTATACGACAATCCTTCCTCACCCCTCCACTTT. Encoded protein: CASSLYDNPSSPLHF.

The chain uses TRBV19 and TRBJ2-7; D is undetermined. The CDR3 extends over 14 amino acids. Germline V CDR1 and CDR2: LNHDA, SQIVND (reference sequence). The V end lost 5 bases, the J end lost 0 bases, and 11 bases lay between the germline ends. The CDR3 is CASSPRQNSYEQYF. In DNA, the CDR3 is TGTGCCAGTAGTCCCCGCCAGAACTCCTACGAGCAGTACTTC.

J is TRBJ2-7 and V is TRBV10-2; 9 bases agree with TRBD1. V lost 6 bases and J lost 3; bases outside the gene matches: 6. Looked up from germline, CDR1 is WSHSY and CDR2 is SAAADI. The CDR3 is 14 residues long. The CDR3 nucleotides are TGCGCCAGCAGGGATGGGACAGGGTTCTACGAGCAGTACTTC. As protein: CASRDGTGFYEQYF.

The chain recombines TRBV4-2 with TRBJ1-2; 9 bases match TRBD1. Germline loops: CDR1 LGHNA, CDR2 YNFKEQ. The CDR3 sequence is 15 residues long. V was clipped by 3 bases and J by 0 bases; unmatched bases: 2. CDR3 in DNA: TGTGCCAGCAGCCATGGGACAGGGACTAACTATGGCTACACCTTC. Amino acids: CASSHGTGTNYGYTF.

The chain combines TRBV5-1 with TRBJ2-6, with a tentative D call TRBD1 (6 bases). The V gene lost 5 bases and the J gene lost 1 base, with 10 bases spanning the gap. From germline, CDR1 is SGHRS and CDR2 YFSETQ. CDR3 size: 15 residues. The CDR3 here is CASSHTGSGANVLTF. The DNA of the CDR3 is TGCGCCAGCAGTCATACAGGGTCTGGGGCCAACGTCCTGACTTTC.

The chain recombines TRBV4-3 with TRBJ2-1; 10 bases line up with TRBD1. The CDR3 has 17 residues. Germline trimming cut 1 base from V and 10 bases from J; bases unmatched to any gene: 13. Germline V lookup: CDR1 LGHNA, CDR2 YSLEER. Here the CDR3 DNA reads TGCGCCAGCAGCCAAGTGGGGGGCGACAGGGGGCAGGGAGAGCAGTTCTTC. This translates into CASSQVGGDRGQGEQFF.

The V call is TRBV7-8, the J call TRBJ2-3, with a weak D call TRBD2 (7 bases). CDR3 length: 16 residues. Germline values: CDR1 SGHVS, CDR2 FQNEAQ. V was cut by 1 base and J by 3 bases, with 14 bases left in between. The CDR3 loop is CASSLDLGGATDTQYF. The CDR3 bases are TGTGCCAGCAGCTTAGACTTGGGGGGGGCTACAGATACGCAGTATTTT. The full variable domain, completed using reference TRBV7-8 and TRBJ2-3, is GAGVSQSPRYKVAKRGQDVALRCDPISGHVSLFWYQQALGQGPEFLTYFQNEAQLDKSGLPSDRFFAERPEGSVSTLKIQRTQQEDSAVYLCASSLDLGGATDTQYFGPGTRLTVL.

The V gene is TRBV28, the J gene TRBJ1-5; D is perhaps TRBD1 (5 bases). From germline, CDR1 is MDHEN and CDR2 SYDVKM. The CDR3 is 14 residues long. Trimming stripped 8 bases from V and 2 bases from J, with 13 bases between. In DNA, the CDR3 is TGTGCCAGCTGTAGCGGGGCAGGCAATCAGCCCCAGCATTTT. Its translation is CASCSGAGNQPQHF.

The CDR3 bases are TGTGCCAGCTCACCCGCGCGACAGGGAATCCGCCCCGAGCAGTACTTC. Translated: CASSPARQGIRPEQYF. The genes are TRBV18 and TRBJ2-7; 7 bases fit TRBD1. Germline assignment: CDR1 KGHSH and CDR2 LQKENI. Trimming removed 3 bases from V and 6 bases from J; junction bases left unmatched: 14. This CDR3 has 16 amino acids.

The V and J genes are TRBV7-9 and TRBJ1-2; D remains ambiguous. V shed 5 bases and J shed 8 bases, with 15 bases lying between them. The CDR3 totals 13 residues. Germline V gene lookup returns CDR1 SEHNR and CDR2 FQNEAQ (reference sequence). The CDR3 region is CASSPDLLGGYTF. For the CDR3, the DNA is TGTGCCAGCAGCCCCGACCTCCTCGGGGGCTACACCTTC.

The CDR3 reads CASTSVLSGNTIYF. The CDR3 coding sequence is TGTGCCAGCACCTCAGTGCTCTCTGGAAACACCATATATTTT. V usage is TRBV6-5 and J usage is TRBJ1-3; D remains unclear. Germline CDR1 MNHEY, CDR2 SVGAGI. V gave up 7 bases and J gave up 0 bases, with 10 bases separating them. The CDR3 contains 14 residues.

This clone was detected only a few times. V is TRBV7-2 and J is TRBJ2-7; possibly TRBD1 for D (6 bases). CDR3 length equals 14 residues. V dropped 7 bases and J dropped 2 bases, with 15 bases sitting between them. Germline-derived CDR1 and CDR2 are SGHTA and FQGNSA. In DNA form, the CDR3 reads TGTGCCAGCACACCGAACAGGGACGCCTACGAGCAGTACTTC. Translation: CASTPNRDAYEQYF. The full variable domain, in which reference TRBV7-2 and TRBJ2-7 provide the parts outside the CDR3, is GAGVSQSPSNKVTEKGKDVELRCDPISGHTALYWYRQSLGQGLEFLIYFQGNSAPDKSGLPSDRFSAERTGGSVSTLTIQRTQQEDSAVYLCASTPNRDAYEQYFGPGTRLTVT.

CDR3 sequence reads: CSVGTANYGYTF. CDR3 bases: TGCAGCGTTGGGACAGCTAACTATGGCTACACCTTC. This chain uses TRBV29-1 with TRBJ1-2; weak D call: TRBD1 (6 bases). Per germline, CDR1 SQVTM and CDR2 ANQGSEA. The CDR3 length is 12 residues. V was clipped by 4 bases and J by 0 bases, with 6 bases between them.

This rearrangement joins TRBV19 to TRBJ1-2; 7 nucleotides align to TRBD1. V was pared by 4 bases and J by 7 bases, with 6 bases of the junction left unmatched. CDR1 LNHDA and CDR2 SQIVND come from the germline V gene (reference sequence). The CDR3 consists of 13 residues. This chain's CDR3 is CASSTGGEGGYTF. The CDR3 DNA reads TGTGCCAGTAGTACAGGGGGAGAGGGTGGCTACACCTTC.

This clone appeared a few times. The gene calls are TRBV9 and TRBJ1-2, with TRBD1 matching 8 bases. The trim removed 0 bases at V and 2 bases at J, leaving 6 bases unmatched. CDR1 is SGDLS and CDR2 is YYNGEE in the germline V gene. The CDR3 has 16 residues. DNA for the CDR3: TGTGCCAGCAGCGTAGGCCAGGACAGGGTAAACTATGGCTACACCTTC. This codes for CASSVGQDRVNYGYTF.

V usage is TRBV9 and J usage is TRBJ1-2; D may be TRBD1 (5 bases). The CDR3 consists of 14 residues. Trimming left V 0 bases short and J 4 bases short, with 10 bases between. Germline CDR1 reads SGDLS; CDR2 reads YYNGEE. The CDR3 nucleotides are TGTGCCAGCAGCGTAGGCGACAGCTTCTATGGCTACACCTTC. Its translation is CASSVGDSFYGYTF.

This clone has a handful of counts. V is TRBV11-2 and J is TRBJ2-5; 8 nucleotides align to TRBD1. Germline trimming cut 0 bases from V and 6 bases from J; bases unmatched to any gene: 15. This CDR3 contains 18 residues. The germline gives CDR1 SGHAT, CDR2 FQNNGV. In DNA form, the CDR3 reads TGTGCCAGCAGCTTAGAGATTGACACAGGACAGGGAATGCAGACCCAGTACTTC. Translated: CASSLEIDTGQGMQTQYF. Filled out from reference TRBV11-2 and TRBJ2-5, the complete variable domain reads EAGVAQSPRYKIIEKRQSVAFWCNPISGHATLYWYQQILGQGPKLLIQFQNNGVVDDSQLPKDRFSAERLKGVDSTLKIQPAKLEDSAVYLCASSLEIDTGQGMQTQYFGPGTRLLVL.

The V call is TRBV7-2, the J call TRBJ2-1, with a tentative D call TRBD1 (5 bases). The V end was cut by 0 bases, the J end by 0 bases, with 9 bases between. This CDR3 region has 16 residues. From germline, CDR1 is SGHTA and CDR2 FQGNSA. The CDR3 region has the DNA TGTGCCAGCAGCTTAGCGGGGCTGAGCTCCTACAATGAGCAGTTCTTC. Amino acids: CASSLAGLSSYNEQFF. Filled out from reference TRBV7-2 and TRBJ2-1, the complete variable domain reads GAGVSQSPSNKVTEKGKDVELRCDPISGHTALYWYRQSLGQGLEFLIYFQGNSAPDKSGLPSDRFSAERTGGSVSTLTIQRTQQEDSAVYLCASSLAGLSSYNEQFFGPGTRLTVL.

This clone was seen once. This chain connects TRBV18 to TRBJ2-5; TRBD2 agrees at 14 bases. V shed 4 bases, J shed 1 base, and the junction held 8 bases outside the gene matches. The germline V gene encodes CDR1 KGHSH and CDR2 LQKENI. CDR3 size: 18 residues. CDR3 nucleotides: TGTGCCAGCTCACGCGGACTAGCGGGGGGAACATCCCAAGAGACCCAGTACTTC. As protein: CASSRGLAGGTSQETQYF.

This clone was seen a few times. The J gene is TRBJ2-1, the V gene TRBV2, with 8 bases matching TRBD2. V shed 6 bases, J shed 8 bases, and the junction held 15 bases outside the gene matches. The germline V gene has CDR1 SNHLY and CDR2 FYNNEI. CDR3 size: 16 residues. The CDR3 DNA reads TGTGCCAGCAGCCCGGCGATCAGCGGGGGATCAGATGAGCAGTTCTTC. The encoded protein is CASSPAISGGSDEQFF.